This TCR beta chain appears in the sequencing data of a study of glioma-infiltrating T cells after dendritic cell vaccination. The PCR used 60 V beta and 13 J beta primers. Sequencing was performed with immunoSEQ multiplex PCR; in TCRdb, only in-frame clones are kept and a portion is missing. Of 80,000 to 100,000 clones listed, approximately 80% were seen once; the top ten hold 5.4%. As concerns this clone: What it recognizes is unknown.

Described time point: after dendritic cell vaccination, including at tumor progression/relapse. Findings and limits, study-wide: Patients with more pretreatment TILs had longer time to progression and survival.

V shed 0 bases and J shed 2 bases, with 9 bases lying between them. In germline, CDR1 is SGDLS, CDR2 YYNGEE. The CDR3 sequence is 15 residues long. This clonotype was obtained from a human donor with glioblastoma. The source material was blood, sampled after dendritic cell vaccination. The chain couples TRBV9 to TRBJ1-3; D unresolved. CDR3 in DNA: TGTGCCAGCAGCGTAGCTAGCACTCCTGGAAACACCATATATTTT. Protein sequence: CASSVASTPGNTIYF.